The 27 T cell receptor beta chains listed next were all sequenced from one sample in a study of early T cells in non-severe SARS-CoV-2 infection. TCRdb used MiXCR to reprocess the 5' RACE reads, holding one entry per CDR3 protein. Here the sample spans some 58,000 distinct CDR3 sequences, about 10% being singletons. Sequenced material: whole blood, taken at baseline. These receptors all stem from an adult who was a healthcare worker with PCR-confirmed SARS-CoV-2 infection or an uninfected control (not recorded which).

This clonotype occurred a few times. The chain combines TRBV11-2 with TRBJ2-3; D not certain. Trimming stripped 0 bases from V and 1 base from J, with 11 bases between. Germline lookup yields CDR1 SGHAT and CDR2 FQNNGV. This CDR3 has 16 amino acids. The CDR3 region is CASSLERLDRTDTQYF. For the CDR3, the DNA is TGTGCCAGCAGCTTAGAGAGACTTGATCGCACAGATACGCAGTATTTT.

A few counts support this clonotype. The V gene is TRBV12-3 or TRBV12-4, the J gene TRBJ1-1; D perhaps matches TRBD1 (5 bases). Between the trimmed V and J ends, which lost 7 bases and 1 base, there was a span of 10 bases. The CDR3 consists of 13 residues. Here the CDR3 reads CASTRGGNTEAFF. In DNA, the CDR3 is TGTGCCAGCACCCGCGGGGGGAACACTGAAGCTTTCTTT.

V usage is TRBV2 and J usage is TRBJ1-2; no clear D gene. Trimming removed 4 bases from V and 1 base from J, with 13 bases in between. Per germline, CDR1 SNHLY and CDR2 FYNNEI. The CDR3 contains 15 residues. The CDR3 DNA sequence: TGTGCCAGCAGTGCTAGCGAGTGGGTTAACTATGGCTACACCTTC. Its translation: CASSASEWVNYGYTF.

This clonotype was seen more than once but under ten times. The chain joins TRBV5-1 to TRBJ1-2, with a weak D call TRBD1 (6 bases). The germline gives CDR1 SGHRS, CDR2 YFSETQ. The CDR3 has 12 residues. Trimming stripped 4 bases from V and 7 bases from J, with 11 bases between. The CDR3 spells CASSRGHGGYTF. The CDR3 DNA reads as TGCGCCAGCAGCCGGGGGCATGGTGGCTACACCTTC.

This sequence joins TRBV20-1 and TRBJ2-5; possibly TRBD1 for D (7 bases). CDR1 is DFQATT, CDR2 SNEGSKA, per germline (reference sequence). The CDR3 contains 12 residues. V lost 8 bases to trimming and J lost 4 bases, with 14 bases between them. In DNA, the CDR3 is TGCAGTTTTCAGGGGGAGGTAGAGACCCAGTACTTC. It specifies CSFQGEVETQYF.

This clonotype has ten or more counts. The rearrangement joins TRBV19 to TRBJ2-5, with 9 positions matching TRBD2. From germline, CDR1 is LNHDA and CDR2 SQIVND (reference sequence). With V trimmed by 8 bases and J by 5 bases, 9 bases remained unmatched. The CDR3 sequence is 14 residues long. The DNA for the CDR3 is TGTGCCAGTCGGCGGGGGGGTAGCTTCGAGACCCAGTACTTC. It is translated as CASRRGGSFETQYF.

This clonotype appeared once. This chain connects TRBV18 to TRBJ2-7; no clear D. The germline V gene encodes CDR1 KGHSH and CDR2 LQKENI. The CDR3 contains 18 residues. Trimming took off 3 bases at V and 7 bases at J, with 28 bases between the two ends. Written as DNA, the CDR3 is TGTGCCAGCTCACCGACGATGGAAAATTCGTATCCTCGCGGAGAGCAGTACTTC. This encodes CASSPTMENSYPRGEQYF.

By sample fraction, this clonotype is medium-sized. DNA for the CDR3: TGTGCCAGCAGCCCCCCCTTGGACAGGGGGGAGCAGTACTTC. It codes for CASSPPLDRGEQYF. The chain combines TRBV5-6 with TRBJ2-7, with 10 bases matching TRBD1. The CDR3 sequence is 14 residues long. J was trimmed by 7 bases and V by 4 bases; bases with no gene match: 8. Germline V lookup: CDR1 SGHDT, CDR2 YYEEEE.

V is TRBV11-3 and J is TRBJ2-7, with D maybe TRBD2 (6 bases). The germline CDR1 and CDR2 sequences are SGHNT and YENEEA. The CDR3 is made up of 13 amino acids. Deletions cut 5 bases from V and 6 bases from J, with 14 bases between. The CDR3 sequence: CASSLGLAGEQYF. The CDR3 DNA follows: TGTGCCAGCAGCCTGGGACTGGCCGGCGAGCAGTACTTC.

The V gene is TRBV6-2 or TRBV6-3, the J gene TRBJ2-1; 12 bases match TRBD2. Germline V gene data show CDR1 as MNHEY and CDR2 as SVGEGT. The junction had 5 bases not matched to a gene; V was cut back by 5 bases and J by 6 bases. The length of the CDR3 is 15 residues. The chain's CDR3 is CASSLLAGGRNEQFF. Written as DNA, the CDR3 is TGTGCCAGCAGTCTACTAGCGGGGGGCCGCAATGAGCAGTTCTTC.

V and J are TRBV20-1 and TRBJ1-2; D uncertain. The CDR3 consists of 13 residues. The V gene lost 0 bases and the J gene lost 5 bases, with 10 bases spanning the gap. Germline CDR1 DFQATT, CDR2 SNEGSKA (reference sequence). The chain's CDR3 is CSAREWTEYGYTF. The CDR3 DNA sequence: TGCAGTGCTAGAGAATGGACGGAGTATGGCTACACCTTC.

This clonotype was seen a handful of times. V gene TRBV20-1 combines with J gene TRBJ2-5, with 9 bases identical to TRBD2. The CDR3 has 16 residues. Germline CDR1 is DFQATT and CDR2 is SNEGSKA (reference sequence). After removal of 0 bases from V and 5 bases from J, the junction contained 10 bases not matched to a gene. The CDR3 DNA reads as TGCAGTGCTAGAGAATCGCCTGGTGCGGGAGGGGAGACCCAGTACTTC. Encoded protein: CSARESPGAGGETQYF.

In its sample, this clonotype was seen a few times. The V and J genes are TRBV11-2 and TRBJ2-2, with TRBD2 identical over 16 bases. This CDR3 has 19 residues. Trimming took 6 bases from V and 4 from J; bases not matched to a gene: 11. Germline V gene sequence: CDR1 SGHAT, CDR2 FQNNGV. The CDR3: CASRRSGTSGGAPTGELFF. CDR3 in DNA: TGTGCCAGCAGACGATCCGGGACTAGCGGGGGGGCGCCCACCGGGGAGCTGTTTTTT.

This clonotype was counted ten times or more. This chain connects TRBV2 to TRBJ1-3; 7 nucleotides match TRBD1. The CDR3 runs 15 residues. With V trimmed by 6 bases and J by 0 bases, 5 bases remained unmatched. Germline CDR1 and CDR2: SNHLY and FYNNEI. The CDR3 is CASSERTGSGNTIYF. The CDR3 bases are TGTGCCAGCAGCGAGCGGACAGGCTCTGGAAACACCATATATTTT.

V is TRBV19 and J is TRBJ2-1; no firm D call. There are 13 residues in the CDR3. Germline CDR1 reads LNHDA; CDR2 reads SQIVND (reference sequence). V lost 4 bases to trimming and J lost 2 bases, with 6 bases between them. CDR3 in DNA: TGTGCCAGTAGTAAAGCGACCTACAATGAGCAGTTCTTC. It yields the protein CASSKATYNEQFF.

This clonotype was counted between two and nine times. This rearrangement joins TRBV11-2 to TRBJ1-1; D gene ambiguous. Germline CDR1 reads SGHAT; CDR2 reads FQNNGV. The V end was cut by 5 bases, the J end by 0 bases, with 7 bases between. The CDR3 sequence is 13 residues long. CDR3 sequence reads: CASSLHMNTEAFF. The CDR3 DNA sequence: TGTGCCAGCAGCCTACACATGAACACTGAAGCTTTCTTT.

J is TRBJ1-2 and V is TRBV6-5; D is ambiguous. The CDR3 runs 11 residues. Germline CDR1 and CDR2: MNHEY and SVGAGI. Trimming stripped 5 bases from V and 2 bases from J, with 3 bases between. The DNA of the CDR3 is TGTGCCAGCAGTGACAACTATGGCTACACCTTC. It translates to CASSDNYGYTF.

The chain carries TRBV14 and TRBJ1-6; D is uncertain. Deletions cut 5 bases from V and 0 bases from J, with 14 bases between. This CDR3 has 17 amino acids. From germline, CDR1 is SGHDN and CDR2 FVKESK. In DNA, the CDR3 is TGTGCCAGCAGCACTCAAGCCGGGAACTCCTATAATTCACCCCTCCACTTT. This translates into CASSTQAGNSYNSPLHF.

This clonotype was observed at least ten times. The CDR3 region is CASSPNLSGFSYEQYF. DNA for the CDR3: TGTGCCAGCAGCCCCAACCTTAGCGGGTTCTCCTACGAGCAGTACTTC. The chain employs TRBV3-1 and TRBJ2-7; 7 positions match TRBD2. Trimming removed 4 bases from V and 0 bases from J; junction bases left unmatched: 9. This CDR3 region has 16 residues. Germline loops: CDR1 LGHDT, CDR2 YNNKEL (reference sequence).

The J gene is TRBJ2-3, the V gene TRBV12-3 or TRBV12-4, with TRBD2 matching over 9 bases. V was pared by 6 bases and J by 6 bases, with 13 bases of the junction left unmatched. This CDR3 is 16 amino acids long. DNA for the CDR3: TGTGCCAGCAGGCCTAGCGGGGCGATTCCCGCGGATACGCAGTATTTT. It translates to CASRPSGAIPADTQYF.

This clonotype was observed a few times. The CDR3 here is CASSPGRATEAFF. The CDR3, as DNA: TGTGCCAGCAGTCCGGGCAGGGCCACTGAAGCTTTCTTT. The gene calls are TRBV6-1 and TRBJ1-1, with D perhaps matching TRBD1 (5 bases). The V gene's germline CDR1 is MNHNS and CDR2 SASEGT. Trimming shortened V by 5 bases and J by 4 bases, and 11 bases separated the two germline ends. The CDR3 totals 13 residues.

This sequence joins TRBV5-4 and TRBJ2-1; TRBD2 matches at 11 bases. Germline V gene data show CDR1 as SGHNT and CDR2 as YYREEE (reference sequence). CDR3 length equals 15 residues. V was pared by 4 bases and J by 12 bases, with 12 bases of the junction left unmatched. The CDR3 sequence is CASSEFSGGAFTQFF. The CDR3 DNA reads as TGTGCCAGCAGCGAATTTAGCGGGGGGGCCTTCACGCAGTTCTTC.

The chain combines TRBV18 with TRBJ2-1; possible D gene TRBD2, 7 bases. Germline V gives CDR1 KGHSH, CDR2 LQKENI. V dropped 1 base and J dropped 8 bases, with 18 bases sitting between them. The CDR3 has 16 amino acids. The CDR3 protein is CASSPLQPKGGHEQFF. CDR3 nucleotides: TGTGCCAGCTCACCACTTCAACCGAAGGGGGGGCATGAGCAGTTCTTC.

The J gene is TRBJ2-7, the V gene TRBV12-5, with a weak D call TRBD2 (6 bases). V was pared by 0 bases and J by 2 bases, with 14 bases between. The CDR3 has 16 residues. Germline-derived CDR1 and CDR2 are LGHNT and FRNRAP. In nucleotides, the CDR3 is TGTGCTAGTGGTTTGGTAGTCGGGACTTTAGCCTACGAGCAGTACTTC. As protein: CASGLVVGTLAYEQYF.

The table lists this clonotype with many counts. J is TRBJ2-5 and V is TRBV20-1; perhaps TRBD1 as D (5 bases). Germline V CDR1 and CDR2: DFQATT, SNEGSKA (reference sequence). The germline V and J ends were trimmed by 1 base and 5 bases, with 20 bases remaining between them. The CDR3 spans 16 residues. CDR3 bases: TGCAGTGCTAGAGGAGGATCCAGGGTAACTCGGGAGACCCAGTACTTC. This encodes CSARGGSRVTRETQYF.

In its sample, this clonotype was seen a few times. J is TRBJ2-7 and V is TRBV11-2, with D uncertain. The CDR3 runs 10 residues. The germline V gene has CDR1 SGHAT and CDR2 FQNNGV. V gave up 5 bases and J gave up 3 bases, with 2 bases separating them. The CDR3 reads CASSRYEQYF. The CDR3 DNA follows: TGTGCCAGCAGCCGCTACGAGCAGTACTTC.

This clonotype was counted between two and nine times. The rearrangement joins TRBV5-1 to TRBJ2-1; 8 bases are shared with TRBD2. The CDR3 consists of 15 residues. Losses at the gene ends were 3 bases for V and 3 bases for J; bases not matched to a gene: 5. CDR1 and CDR2 from the germline V gene are SGHRS and YFSETQ. DNA for the CDR3: TGCGCCAGCAGCTCCACCACTAGCGGCTACAATGAGCAGTTCTTC. It translates to CASSSTTSGYNEQFF.